This T cell receptor (beta chain) was found in a study of shared clonotypes between healthy human individuals (dated by TCRdb to the early 2020s). Study-level background: The cohort included three men and a couple of women between 18 and 49 years of age. To increase sequencing depth and limit assay-specific biases, TCR repertoire library preparation and sequencing were carried out by different laboratories using diverse techniques. Between about 0.8 and 9 billion PBMCs per donor were obtained by leukapheresis. For each donor, CD4 naive and CD4 memory were each given three plates, CD8 naive was given two plates, and CD8 memory was given one plate. To estimate repertoire size and how much clonotypes are shared between individuals, the study performed deep sequencing of blood TCR repertoires from a few healthy adults.

Using the deep immunoSEQ assay, TCR CDR3 regions were amplified from genomic DNA by multiplex PCR. Genomic DNA extracted from each cell subset was distributed evenly over all wells of several immunoSEQ 96-well plates, and each plate served as one replicate. Each replicate PCR for sorted subsets received roughly 200 ng genomic DNA, equal to about 29,000 T cell genomes. The purified libraries were quantified using a Qubit 3.0 fluorometer, sized with a Bioanalyzer 2100, and then quantified again using the KAPA Library Quantification kit. Every immunoSEQ 96-well plate was sequenced on a dedicated single-read 150-cycle Illumina NextSeq 550 flow cell. The source study handled its data this way. Because only junctional sequences without quality scores were contained in the immunoSEQ output, filtering matching that applied to full-length reads could not be performed. Sequences were annotated with PyIR, a Python wrapper for IgBLAST v1.9, using IMGT germline references to assign V/J genes and CDR3. Reads were filtered out if the reads had weak V/J assignments (E-value above 1e-6), no CDR3, stop codons, out-of-frame junctions, or ambiguous translated residues. V3J clonotypes were defined by identical inferred V gene, J gene, and CDR3 amino acid sequence. Percentage overlap between repertoires was computed as shared unique clonotypes divided by the size of the smaller repertoire. Richness of each repertoire was evaluated using RTK rarefaction, the Chao1 estimator, and Recon v2.1 estimates of unobserved clonotypes. Generation probabilities for all TCRbeta clonotypes obtained by the gDNA method from a few donors were computed using OLGA. The immuneACCESS repertoire file appears here via TCRdb, limited to in-frame rearrangements. These files lack a portion of the clones; in checked studies, under half of the deficit traces to unresolved V genes, and the cause of the others is not known. V and J calls and clone size are given by that table; D and trimming were obtained from the DNA. The sample table lists about 2.4 million clones, around nine tenths of them with a count of one. The ten biggest clones cover around 0.14% of the sample.

The paper as a whole reports these results and caveats: Incomplete sequencing was indicated by rarefaction of sorted-subset datasets, despite the large sequencing depth. Sampling was restricted to blood, and TCR repertoires in tissues likely differ from the TCR repertoires found in blood. Across a few donors, approximately 4.9% of naive CD4, around 3.3% of naive CD8, 2.3% of memory CD4, and 0.3% to 0.45% of memory CD8 clonotypes were shared. Pairwise subsampling led to the expectation that sequencing depth would affect the degree of clonotype sharing among donors. Larger estimated clonotype richness was generally found for naive subsets than for memory subsets. Clonotypes shared by all four sorted-subset donors showed higher generation probabilities than non-shared clonotypes. Because the study included only a small number of donors, the genetic and exposure-history diversity represented was limited.

The CDR3, cysteine through phenylalanine, is 15 amino acids long. Left in the record is the CDR3 DNA by itself, 45 bases read in frame from the first base. CDR1 and CDR2 are read off the germline V gene (reference sequence) as LNHDA and SQIVND. V is trimmed back by 4 bases and J by 0 bases, and the junction contains 5 bases that no gene match accounts for. The table lists this clone with a count of one. Its antigen target is currently unknown. The input lacks base qualities; no much larger clone sits a single base away. Donors were healthy HIV-negative adults with no recently reported acute infections or vaccinations. Every donor was a Caucasian adult living in Nashville, Tennessee, USA. Magnetic negative selection was used to enrich CD4+ T cells, after which naive cells were positively selected on CD45RA and the negative fraction became the memory subset. After blood collection by leukapheresis, PBMCs were isolated using Ficoll-Histopaque density gradient centrifugation and then cryopreserved in the vapor phase of liquid nitrogen. Analytical flow cytometry was used to check the purity and quantity of each magnetically sorted T cell population. Each sorted fraction had its genomic DNA isolated and then quantified by UV absorbance on a Nanodrop 2000c.

This TCR was sampled from a man younger than 30 in good health. Sequencing was done on a sample of naive CD4+ T cells sorted from blood. The sample's cell subset or site label, in plain terms: CD45RA+ positively selected. This chain joins TRBV19 to TRBJ1-2, with TRBD1 identical over 7 junction bases. In nucleotides, the sequence is TGTGCCAGTAGTACGGCGGGACAGTCTAACTATGGCTACACCTTC. Its translation reads: CASSTAGQSNYGYTF.